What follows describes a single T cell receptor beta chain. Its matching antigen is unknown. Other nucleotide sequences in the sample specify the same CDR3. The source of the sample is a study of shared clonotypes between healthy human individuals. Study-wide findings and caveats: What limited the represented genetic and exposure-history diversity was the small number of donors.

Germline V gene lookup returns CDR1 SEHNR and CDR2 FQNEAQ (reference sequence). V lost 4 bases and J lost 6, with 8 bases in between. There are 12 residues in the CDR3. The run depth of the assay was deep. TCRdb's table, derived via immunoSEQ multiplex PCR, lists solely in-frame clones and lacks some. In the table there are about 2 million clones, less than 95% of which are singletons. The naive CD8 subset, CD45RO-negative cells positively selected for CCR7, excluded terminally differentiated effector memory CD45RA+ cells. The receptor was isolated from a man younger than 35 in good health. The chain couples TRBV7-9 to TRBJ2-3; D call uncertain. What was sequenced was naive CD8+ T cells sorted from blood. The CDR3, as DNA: TGTGCCAGCAGCTCCCATGCGGATACGCAGTATTTT. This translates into CASSSHADTQYF.